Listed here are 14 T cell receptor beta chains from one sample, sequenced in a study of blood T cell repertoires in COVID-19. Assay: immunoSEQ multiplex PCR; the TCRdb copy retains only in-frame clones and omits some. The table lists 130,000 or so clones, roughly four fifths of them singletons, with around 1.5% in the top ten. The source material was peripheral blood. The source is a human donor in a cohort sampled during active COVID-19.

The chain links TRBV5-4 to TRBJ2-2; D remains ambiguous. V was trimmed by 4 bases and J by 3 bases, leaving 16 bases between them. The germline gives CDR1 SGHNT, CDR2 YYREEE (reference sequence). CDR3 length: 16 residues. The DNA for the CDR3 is TGTGCCAGCAGCCCCCTGAACCAGGCCGACACCGGGGAGCTGTTTTTT. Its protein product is CASSPLNQADTGELFF.

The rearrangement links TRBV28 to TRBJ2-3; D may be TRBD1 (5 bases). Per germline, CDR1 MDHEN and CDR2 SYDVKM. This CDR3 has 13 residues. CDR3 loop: CAGSGQGLDTQYF. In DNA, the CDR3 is TGTGCTGGATCAGGGCAGGGATTAGATACGCAGTATTTT.

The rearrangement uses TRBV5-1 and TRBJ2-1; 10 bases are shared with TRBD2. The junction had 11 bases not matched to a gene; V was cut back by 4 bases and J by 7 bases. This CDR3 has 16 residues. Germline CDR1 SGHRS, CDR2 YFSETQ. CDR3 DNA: TGCGCCAGCAGCCGGGCAGCTAGCGGGGGCTTTAATGAGCAGTTCTTC. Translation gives CASSRAASGGFNEQFF.

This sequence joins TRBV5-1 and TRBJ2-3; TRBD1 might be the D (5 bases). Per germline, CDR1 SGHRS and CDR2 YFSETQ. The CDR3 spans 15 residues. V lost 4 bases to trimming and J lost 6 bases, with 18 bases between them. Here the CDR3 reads CASSAGGHPGDTQYF. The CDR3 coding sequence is TGCGCCAGCAGCGCTGGCGGACATCCAGGGGATACGCAGTATTTT.

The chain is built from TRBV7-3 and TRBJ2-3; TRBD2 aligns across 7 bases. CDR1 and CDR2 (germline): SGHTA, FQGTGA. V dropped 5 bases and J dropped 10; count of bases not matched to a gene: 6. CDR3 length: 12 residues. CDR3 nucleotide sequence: TGTGCCAGCAGCCACGGCGCGGGAGCGCAGTATTTT. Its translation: CASSHGAGAQYF.

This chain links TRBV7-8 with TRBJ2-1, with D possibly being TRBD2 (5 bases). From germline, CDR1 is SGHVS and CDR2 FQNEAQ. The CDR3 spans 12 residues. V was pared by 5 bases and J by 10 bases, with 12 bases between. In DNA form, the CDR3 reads TGTGCCAGCAGCCAACTTTCGGGGGAGCAGTTCTTC. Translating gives CASSQLSGEQFF.

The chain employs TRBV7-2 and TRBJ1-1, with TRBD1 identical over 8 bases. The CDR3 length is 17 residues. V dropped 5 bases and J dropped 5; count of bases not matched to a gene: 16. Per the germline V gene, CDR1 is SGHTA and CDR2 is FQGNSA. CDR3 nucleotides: TGTGCCAGCAGCCAGAATACGGGAACAGGGGGTATGACTGAAGCTTTCTTT. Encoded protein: CASSQNTGTGGMTEAFF.

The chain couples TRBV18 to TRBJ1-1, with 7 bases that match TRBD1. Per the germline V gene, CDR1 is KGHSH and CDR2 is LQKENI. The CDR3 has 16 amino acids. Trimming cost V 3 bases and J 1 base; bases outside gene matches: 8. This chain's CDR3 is CASSPIRGDTNTEAFF. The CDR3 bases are TGTGCCAGCTCACCCATCAGGGGGGATACGAACACTGAAGCTTTCTTT.

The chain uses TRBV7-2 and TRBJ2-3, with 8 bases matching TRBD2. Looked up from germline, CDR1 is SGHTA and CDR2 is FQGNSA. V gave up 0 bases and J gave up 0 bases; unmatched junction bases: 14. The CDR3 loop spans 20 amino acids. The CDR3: CASSLAGGAGGRVSTDTQYF. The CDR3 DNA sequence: TGTGCCAGCAGCTTAGCCGGGGGGGCGGGAGGTAGGGTGAGCACAGATACGCAGTATTTT.

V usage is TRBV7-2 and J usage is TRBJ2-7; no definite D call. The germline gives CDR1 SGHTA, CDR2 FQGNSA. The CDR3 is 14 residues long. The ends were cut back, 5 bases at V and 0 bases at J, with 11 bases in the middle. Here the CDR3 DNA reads TGTGCCAGCAGCAACCGACAATCCTCCTACGAGCAGTACTTC. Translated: CASSNRQSSYEQYF.

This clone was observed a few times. CDR3 sequence: CASSPTGVGETQYF. DNA for the CDR3: TGCGCCAGCAGCCCCACAGGGGTAGGAGAGACCCAGTACTTC. The chain carries TRBV5-1 and TRBJ2-5; 7 bases agree with TRBD1. After removal of 4 bases from V and 4 bases from J, the junction contained 7 bases not matched to a gene. This CDR3 is built from 14 residues. Germline V gives CDR1 SGHRS, CDR2 YFSETQ.

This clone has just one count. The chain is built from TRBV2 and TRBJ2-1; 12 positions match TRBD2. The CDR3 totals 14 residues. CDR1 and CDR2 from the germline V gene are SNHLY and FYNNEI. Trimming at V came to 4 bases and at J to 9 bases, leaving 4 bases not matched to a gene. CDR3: CASSGLAGVTEQFF. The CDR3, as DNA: TGTGCCAGCAGTGGACTAGCGGGAGTGACTGAGCAGTTCTTC.

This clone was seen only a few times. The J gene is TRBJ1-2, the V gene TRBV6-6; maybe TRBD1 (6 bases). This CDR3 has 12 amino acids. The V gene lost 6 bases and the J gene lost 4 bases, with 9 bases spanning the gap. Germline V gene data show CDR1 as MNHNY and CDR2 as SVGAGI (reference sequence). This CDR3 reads CASRGAAYGYTF. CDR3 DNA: TGTGCCAGCAGGGGGGCGGCCTATGGCTACACCTTC.

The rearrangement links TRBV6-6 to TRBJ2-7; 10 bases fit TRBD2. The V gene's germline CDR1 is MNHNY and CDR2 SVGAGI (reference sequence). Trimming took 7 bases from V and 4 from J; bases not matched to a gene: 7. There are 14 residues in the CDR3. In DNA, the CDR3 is TGTGCCAGCACCAAAGGGACTAGCGAGTACGAGCAGTACTTC. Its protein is CASTKGTSEYEQYF.